The 18 T cell receptor beta chains given below trace back to one sample, sequenced in a study of human T cells and chemical hapten exposure. Using its own MiXCR run on the RACE reads, TCRdb lists one record per CDR3 protein. There are 210,000 or so distinct CDR3 sequences in the sample; around 25% occur only once, and approximately 2.3% lies in the top ten. Time point denoted: patch test 3, about 24 weeks after DPC sensitization. Treatment indicated: therapeutic diphenylcyclopropenone sensitization with weekly scalp DPC. This specimen was whole blood, taken in connection with sensitization to the hapten diphenylcyclopropenone (DPC). These TCRs come from a woman between 40 and 50 years old with alopecia areata. Some clones in this sample may be carry-over from other donors' samples.

This clonotype has only one observation. The rearrangement links TRBV4-2 to TRBJ2-3; no firm D call. Germline V CDR1 and CDR2: LGHNA, YNFKEQ. Trimming took 0 bases from V and 3 from J, leaving 13 bases between them. CDR3 size: 16 residues. Here the CDR3 DNA reads TGTGCCAGCAGCCAAGATACCCGGGTAAGGACAGATACGCAGTATTTT. Amino acid sequence: CASSQDTRVRTDTQYF.

This clonotype was counted only a few times. The V and J genes are TRBV6-2 or TRBV6-3 and TRBJ2-1; 9 nucleotides agree with TRBD2. This CDR3 spans 15 amino acids. Germline CDR1 MNHEY, CDR2 SVGEGT. V dropped 6 bases and J dropped 0; count of bases not matched to a gene: 3. CDR3 amino acids: CASSQTSGSYNEQFF. CDR3 sequence (DNA): TGTGCCAGCAGCCAGACTAGCGGCTCCTACAATGAGCAGTTCTTC.

This clonotype was picked up a small number of times. This chain joins TRBV28 and TRBJ2-7; the match to TRBD1 covers 7 bases. With V trimmed by 6 bases and J by 3 bases, 8 bases remained unmatched. Germline values: CDR1 MDHEN, CDR2 SYDVKM. The CDR3 is 14 amino acids. DNA of the CDR3: TGTGCCAGCAGACAACAGGGGTCTGGCTACGAGCAGTACTTC. Translation gives CASRQQGSGYEQYF.

Only a few counts were recorded for this clonotype. The rearrangement links TRBV7-2 to TRBJ1-2; 9 positions match TRBD1. Germline V gene data show CDR1 as SGHTA and CDR2 as FQGNSA. The junction had 11 bases not matched to a gene; V was cut back by 5 bases and J by 4 bases. This CDR3 is 16 amino acids long. The CDR3 is CASSAQIGTGRYGYTF. The DNA for the CDR3 is TGTGCCAGCAGCGCCCAAATCGGGACAGGGCGCTATGGCTACACCTTC.

V gene TRBV5-1 combines with J gene TRBJ1-1, with D uncertain. The V and J ends lost 2 bases and 3 bases respectively, with 8 bases between them. This CDR3 region has 13 residues. Per the germline V gene, CDR1 is SGHRS and CDR2 is YFSETQ. CDR3 nucleotide sequence: TGCGCCAGCAGCTTCAGAAGGGACACTGAAGCTTTCTTT. It encodes CASSFRRDTEAFF.

The V gene is TRBV27, the J gene TRBJ2-5, with D possibly TRBD2 on 6 matching bases. The CDR3 length is 16 residues. CDR1 is MNHEY and CDR2 is SMNVEV in the germline V gene (reference sequence). Trimming removed 1 base from V and 7 bases from J, with 19 bases in between. CDR3 sequence: CASSLFSAGSGWTQYF. The CDR3 DNA reads as TGTGCCAGCAGTTTATTTTCGGCGGGATCGGGATGGACCCAGTACTTC.

The chain is built from TRBV29-1 and TRBJ2-1; 10 bases align to TRBD1. The V gene's germline CDR1 is SQVTM and CDR2 ANQGSEA. V lost 4 bases, J lost 0 bases, and 9 bases stayed unmatched. CDR3 length: 17 amino acids. CDR3 loop: CSVAGTGASGSYNEQFF. CDR3 DNA: TGCAGCGTTGCCGGGACAGGGGCATCGGGCTCCTACAATGAGCAGTTCTTC.

This clonotype was counted a few times. The chain links TRBV6-5 to TRBJ2-3, with no clear D. CDR3 length: 15 residues. Trimming took off 2 bases at V and 8 bases at J, with 17 bases between the two ends. Germline loops: CDR1 MNHEY, CDR2 SVGAGI. CDR3 sequence reads: CASSYNSATPGTQYF. CDR3 coding DNA: TGTGCCAGCAGTTACAATTCGGCTACCCCGGGTACGCAGTATTTT.

The chain joins TRBV6-2 or TRBV6-3 to TRBJ2-2, with 8 nucleotides matching TRBD2. Germline V gene sequence: CDR1 MNHEY, CDR2 SVGEGT. CDR3 length: 14 amino acids. The trim removed 10 bases at V and 5 bases at J, leaving 9 bases unmatched. This CDR3 is CATHRGGATGELFF. The CDR3 coding sequence is TGTGCCACCCACCGGGGGGGCGCAACCGGGGAGCTGTTTTTT.

The chain couples TRBV25-1 to TRBJ1-4; D is uncertain. The germline V and J ends were trimmed by 5 bases and 0 bases, with 10 bases remaining between them. The germline V gene encodes CDR1 MGHDK and CDR2 SYGVNS. CDR3 length: 15 residues. The CDR3 loop reads CASSLRAATNEKLFF. Here the CDR3 DNA reads TGTGCCAGCAGTCTTCGAGCAGCAACTAATGAAAAACTGTTTTTT.

This clonotype came up once. V is TRBV7-2 and J is TRBJ2-5; perhaps TRBD1 as D (5 bases). The CDR3 has 13 residues. CDR1 is SGHTA and CDR2 is FQGNSA in the germline V gene. V was cut by 4 bases and J by 3 bases, with 9 bases left in between. The CDR3: CASSYLREETQYF. DNA for the CDR3: TGTGCCAGCAGCTACCTCAGGGAAGAGACCCAGTACTTC. Filled out from reference TRBV7-2 and TRBJ2-5, the complete variable domain reads GAGVSQSPSNKVTEKGKDVELRCDPISGHTALYWYRQSLGQGLEFLIYFQGNSAPDKSGLPSDRFSAERTGGSVSTLTIQRTQQEDSAVYLCASSYLREETQYFGPGTRLLVL.

There are many counts of this clonotype. The chain is built from TRBV4-3 and TRBJ2-1; 9 bases fit TRBD2. Germline V CDR1 and CDR2: LGHNA, YSLEER. J was trimmed by 4 bases and V by 4 bases; bases with no gene match: 5. This CDR3 has 15 residues. In nucleotides, the CDR3 is TGCGCCAGCAGCCTCACCCTAGCGGGGTACAATGAGCAGTTCTTC. Its translation: CASSLTLAGYNEQFF.

This chain joins TRBV27 and TRBJ2-1; 15 nucleotides agree with TRBD2. There are 20 residues in the CDR3. CDR1 and CDR2 from the germline V gene are MNHEY and SMNVEV (reference sequence). The V and J ends lost 5 bases and 2 bases, in that order; junction bases with no gene match: 13. CDR3: CASSPGLAGGSHGPYNEQFF. CDR3 bases: TGTGCCAGCAGTCCCGGACTAGCGGGAGGGTCTCACGGGCCCTACAATGAGCAGTTCTTC.

This clonotype was observed a handful of times. CDR3 nucleotides: TGCAGCGTTTTCGGTTCCTTGGCAGAGACCCAGTACTTC. Translating it yields CSVFGSLAETQYF. This rearrangement joins TRBV29-1 to TRBJ2-5, with D hard to call. Deletions cut 5 bases from V and 4 bases from J, with 14 bases between. Germline-derived CDR1 and CDR2 are SQVTM and ANQGSEA. The CDR3 consists of 13 residues.

This clonotype was counted only a few times. V is TRBV10-3 and J is TRBJ2-7; D gene uncertain. Looked up from germline, CDR1 is ENHRY and CDR2 is SYGVKD. V was trimmed by 0 bases and J by 3 bases, leaving 9 bases between them. The CDR3 has 14 amino acids. CDR3 in DNA: TGTGCCATCAGTGAGTCGGTCGGTGACTACGAGCAGTACTTC. Protein product: CAISESVGDYEQYF.

The gene calls are TRBV28 and TRBJ2-7, with D perhaps TRBD1 or TRBD2 (5 bases each). V lost 3 bases to trimming and J lost 2 bases, with 11 bases between them. The germline V gene encodes CDR1 MDHEN and CDR2 SYDVKM. CDR3 size: 14 residues. The CDR3 here is CASSFFGGAYEQYF. CDR3 sequence (DNA): TGTGCCAGCAGTTTTTTTGGGGGAGCCTACGAGCAGTACTTC.

The chain links TRBV7-2 to TRBJ2-3; possibly TRBD1 for D (5 bases). Trimming cost V 0 bases and J 2 bases, with 9 bases left between them. The V gene's germline CDR1 is SGHTA and CDR2 FQGNSA. The CDR3 sequence is 15 residues long. In nucleotides, the CDR3 is TGTGCCAGCAGCTTAGCGGCAGGGCCCACAGATACGCAGTATTTT. The encoded protein is CASSLAAGPTDTQYF.

This chain uses TRBV25-1 with TRBJ1-3; 10 nucleotides align to TRBD1. J was trimmed by 1 base and V by 4 bases; bases with no gene match: 7. CDR1 is MGHDK and CDR2 is SYGVNS in the germline V gene. There are 17 residues in the CDR3. CDR3: CASSAQGTGESGNTIYF. As DNA, the CDR3 is TGTGCCAGCAGTGCTCAAGGGACAGGGGAGTCTGGAAACACCATATATTTT.